Ten or more counts support the clone carrying this T cell receptor (beta chain). Antigen unknown. Unique molecular identifiers tagged the TCRbeta library. TCRdb re-derived calls from the PCR reads in MiXCR, one entry per CDR3 protein. The sample contains approximately 800,000 distinct CDR3 sequences, roughly 15% of which appear only once. This sample was included in a study of T-cell reconstitution after alpha-beta-depleted transplantation in children. Study-level results: Roughly two months post-transplant, alpha-beta T cells reportedly originated from several hundred graft clones that had expanded.

The CDR3 totals 14 residues. The J segment lost 3 bases and the V segment lost 6 bases, leaving 8 bases of the junction unmatched. The clonotype originates from a male patient between 10 and 17 years old who had a stem cell transplant for acute lymphoblastic leukemia, so the T cells may come from the graft donor. The sequences come from PBMCs, mostly from graft donor cells, collected 360 days after TCRalphabeta/CD19-depleted stem cell transplant. This rearrangement joins TRBV12-3 or TRBV12-4 to TRBJ2-7, with TRBD1 matching 7 bases. CDR3 coding DNA: TGTGCCAGCAGCACAGGGGTCGAGGGCTACGAGCAGTACTTC. Residues: CASSTGVEGYEQYF.